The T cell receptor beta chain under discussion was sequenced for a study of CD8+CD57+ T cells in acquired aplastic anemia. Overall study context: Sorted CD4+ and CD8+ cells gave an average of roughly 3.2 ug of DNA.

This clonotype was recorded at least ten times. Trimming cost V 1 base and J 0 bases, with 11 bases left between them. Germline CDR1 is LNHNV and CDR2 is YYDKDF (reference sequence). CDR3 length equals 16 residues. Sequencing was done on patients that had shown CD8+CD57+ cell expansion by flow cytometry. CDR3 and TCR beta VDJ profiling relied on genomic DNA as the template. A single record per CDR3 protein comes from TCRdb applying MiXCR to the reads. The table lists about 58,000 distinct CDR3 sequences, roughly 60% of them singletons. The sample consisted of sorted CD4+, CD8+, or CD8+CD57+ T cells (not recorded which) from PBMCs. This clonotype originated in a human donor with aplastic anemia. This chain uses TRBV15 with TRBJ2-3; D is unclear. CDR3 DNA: TGTGCCACCAGCAGAGGCCGCGGCGTTAGCACAGATACGCAGTATTTT. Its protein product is CATSRGRGVSTDTQYF. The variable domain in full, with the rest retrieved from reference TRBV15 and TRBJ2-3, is DAMVIQNPRYQVTQFGKPVTLSCSQTLNHNVMYWYQQKSSQAPKLLFHYYDKDFNNEADTPDNFQSRRPNTSFCFLDIRSPGLGDTAMYLCATSRGRGVSTDTQYFGPGTRLTVL.